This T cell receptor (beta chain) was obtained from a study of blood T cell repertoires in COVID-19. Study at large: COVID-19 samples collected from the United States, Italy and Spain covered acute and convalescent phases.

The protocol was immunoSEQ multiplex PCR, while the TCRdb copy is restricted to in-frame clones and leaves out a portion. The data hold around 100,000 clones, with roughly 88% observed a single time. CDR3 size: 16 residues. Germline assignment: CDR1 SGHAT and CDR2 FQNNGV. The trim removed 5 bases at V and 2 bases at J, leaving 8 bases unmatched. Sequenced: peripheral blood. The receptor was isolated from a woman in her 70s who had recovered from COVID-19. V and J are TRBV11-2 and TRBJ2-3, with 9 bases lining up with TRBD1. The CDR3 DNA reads TGTGCCAGCAGCAAACAGGGGGCACTACACACAGATACGCAGTATTTT. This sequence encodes CASSKQGALHTDTQYF.